This T cell receptor beta chain is drawn from a study of cytomegalovirus exposure and HLA in healthy donors. V lost 6 bases, J lost 2 bases, and 10 bases lay in between. The CDR3 loop spans 13 amino acids. The germline V gene has CDR1 MNHNS and CDR2 SASEGT. Some clones are missing from TCRdb's copy, which holds only in-frame ones; the method was immunoSEQ multiplex PCR. The profile shows approximately 270,000 clones, roughly 87% of them singletons. The sequenced sample was PBMCs. The clonotype comes from a man between 18 and 35 years old in good health and CMV-seropositive. The V gene is TRBV6-1, the J gene TRBJ1-2; D gene ambiguous. CDR3 region: CASRIMINYGYTF. CDR3 bases: TGTGCCAGCAGAATTATGATAAACTATGGCTACACCTTC.